Sequencing of this T cell receptor (beta chain) was carried out in a study of blood T cell repertoires in COVID-19. Study details: Donors in the United States, Italy and Spain gave samples during acute or convalescent COVID-19. In each case, the material was cDNA or gDNA derived from T cells, B-cell-depleted T cells, or PBMCs.

The V gene's germline CDR1 is SGHKS and CDR2 YYEKEE (reference sequence). With 4 bases clipped from V and 2 bases from J, the junction kept 11 bases outside the gene matches. The CDR3 is 16 amino acids. Here immunoSEQ multiplex PCR was the method, and the copy in TCRdb shows in-frame clones only, minus some. The data show more than 140,000 clones, roughly 84% seen once. The V and J genes are TRBV5-5 and TRBJ1-1, with 7 bases lining up with TRBD1. The TCR originated in a woman aged 60-75 years with acute or convalescent COVID-19. What was sequenced was peripheral blood. In DNA form, the CDR3 reads TGTGCCAGCAGCGGAACAGGGGTAGGTCCTAACACTGAAGCTTTCTTT. Residues: CASSGTGVGPNTEAFF.